Listed here is a single T cell receptor (beta chain). Per the original methods: How many nucleated cells were present was estimated from reference gene primer amplification. Libraries were prepared by immunoSEQ multiplex PCR; TCRdb keeps only in-frame clonotypes and omits some of them. V and J calls and clone size are copied from that table; D and trimming were computed from the DNA. Altogether approximately 190,000 clones are present, roughly four fifths being singletons, with the ten largest covering around 6.1%. This specimen comes from a study of blood T cell repertoires in COVID-19. Study-wide context: The United States, Italy and Spain supplied acute and convalescent COVID-19 samples. PBMCs, B-cell-depleted T cells, or T cells were the source of the cDNA or gDNA that made up the material.

The trim removed 0 bases at V and 0 bases at J, leaving 2 bases unmatched. There are 16 residues in the CDR3. Looked up from germline, CDR1 is SGHRS and CDR2 is YFSETQ. V is TRBV5-1 and J is TRBJ1-4; 7 positions agree with TRBD1. The source is a woman between 35 and 50 years old with acute or convalescent COVID-19. The sequencing input was peripheral blood. The CDR3 bases are TGCGCCAGCAGCTTGGGCAGGGGGTCAACTAATGAAAAACTGTTTTTT. Translated, it gives CASSLGRGSTNEKLFF.